This T cell receptor beta chain is drawn from a study of blood T cell repertoires in COVID-19. Participants spanned ages about 18 to 90 years and resided in some 22 US areas. J was trimmed by 0 bases and V by 1 base; bases with no gene match: 0. Germline assignment: CDR1 SGHAT and CDR2 FQDESV (reference sequence). The CDR3 consists of 14 residues. Sequencing was performed with immunoSEQ multiplex PCR; in TCRdb, only in-frame clones are kept and a portion is missing. The sample carries roughly 200,000 clones, just under 90% recorded once. This sequence joins TRBV11-1 and TRBJ2-7; 7 nucleotides match TRBD2. The TCR comes from a man under 40 who had recovered from COVID-19. The sequenced sample consisted of PBMCs or T cells enriched from blood (not recorded which). CDR3 coding DNA: TGTGCCAGCAGCTTAGAGCGGGGCTCCTACGAGCAGTACTTC. It translates to CASSLERGSYEQYF.